The 14 T cell receptor beta chains reported below all come from one sample, sequenced in a study of control samples from healthy donors and cancer patients. Measured with immunoSEQ multiplex PCR; TCRdb has only the in-frame clones, and not every one. The sample has about 160,000 clones, 96% seen once. Sequencing used blood. These receptors all come from a woman aged 30 to 39 in good health.

The chain recombines TRBV28 with TRBJ1-4; possible D gene TRBD1, 5 bases. The CDR3 length is 13 residues. The V gene lost 5 bases and the J gene lost 6 bases, with 10 bases spanning the gap. CDR1 is MDHEN and CDR2 is SYDVKM in the germline V gene. CDR3 region: CASSLSRDEKLFF. The DNA of the CDR3 is TGTGCCAGCAGTCTCTCCAGGGATGAAAAACTGTTTTTT. The full variable domain, rest sourced from reference TRBV28 and TRBJ1-4, is DVKVTQSSRYLVKRTGEKVFLECVQDMDHENMFWYRQDPGLGLRLIYFSYDVKMKEKGDIPEGYSVSREKKERFSLILESASTNQTSMYLCASSLSRDEKLFFGSGTQLSVL.

This clone has just one count. The chain couples TRBV30 to TRBJ1-4, with D tentatively TRBD1 (6 bases). V lost 4 bases and J lost 4, with 7 bases in between. There are 12 residues in the CDR3. Germline V lookup: CDR1 GTSNPN, CDR2 SVGIG (reference sequence). CDR3: CAWKGDNEKLFF. In nucleotides, the CDR3 is TGTGCCTGGAAGGGGGATAATGAAAAACTGTTTTTT.

The chain uses TRBV29-1 and TRBJ1-2, with 7 bases matching TRBD1. The CDR3 loop spans 13 amino acids. Germline V gene sequence: CDR1 SQVTM, CDR2 ANQGSEA. V lost 7 bases, J lost 6 bases, and 11 bases stayed unmatched. CDR3: CSAGGRGIHGYTF. CDR3 nucleotides: TGCAGCGCGGGGGGCAGGGGGATCCATGGCTACACCTTC.

The chain recombines TRBV6-5 with TRBJ2-1; D unclear. Between the trimmed V and J ends, which lost 0 bases and 4 bases, there was a span of 7 bases. CDR3 length: 14 amino acids. Germline V gives CDR1 MNHEY, CDR2 SVGAGI. The CDR3 sequence is CASSYSGSYNEQFF. The CDR3 DNA reads TGTGCCAGCAGTTACTCGGGAAGTTACAATGAGCAGTTCTTC.

The chain combines TRBV7-3 with TRBJ2-2; 10 bases are a match to TRBD2. The CDR3 length is 21 residues. Germline V gene lookup returns CDR1 SGHTA and CDR2 FQGTGA. V gave up 2 bases and J gave up 4 bases; unmatched junction bases: 19. The CDR3 loop reads CASSLRGVPAALAGVTGELFF. For the CDR3, the DNA is TGTGCCAGCAGCTTACGGGGAGTCCCCGCGGCCCTAGCGGGAGTCACCGGGGAGCTGTTTTTT. Full variable domain (outside the CDR3, taken from reference TRBV7-3 and TRBJ2-2): GAGVSQTPSNKVTEKGKYVELRCDPISGHTALYWYRQSLGQGPEFLIYFQGTGAADDSGLPNDRFFAVRPEGSVSTLKIQRTERGDSAVYLCASSLRGVPAALAGVTGELFFGEGSRLTVL.

The chain is built from TRBV27 and TRBJ2-1; 11 bases map to TRBD2. The ends lost 5 bases at V and 0 bases at J; junction bases unmatched: 12. The CDR3 has 19 amino acids. Germline V gives CDR1 MNHEY, CDR2 SMNVEV (reference sequence). The CDR3 sequence is CASSPGLAGKINSYNEQFF. The CDR3, as DNA: TGTGCCAGCAGTCCCGGACTAGCGGGCAAAATAAACTCCTACAATGAGCAGTTCTTC.

The genes are TRBV7-9 and TRBJ2-7, with TRBD1 matching 8 bases. The V gene's germline CDR1 is SEHNR and CDR2 FQNEAQ (reference sequence). V lost 5 bases, J lost 0 bases, and 12 bases stayed unmatched. This CDR3 region has 17 residues. For the CDR3, the DNA is TGTGCCAGCAGCGAAAACCTCGGGACAGGAATCTCCTACGAGCAGTACTTC. This encodes CASSENLGTGISYEQYF.

This rearrangement joins TRBV3-1 (or the pseudogene TRBV3-2) to TRBJ1-1; D uncertain. Trimming took off 1 base at V and 4 bases at J, with 7 bases between the two ends. The CDR3 sequence is 13 residues long. Germline CDR1 is LGHDT and CDR2 is YNNKEL (reference sequence). CDR3 protein: CASSQGPGTEAFF. The CDR3 region has the DNA TGTGCCAGCAGCCAAGGGCCGGGCACTGAAGCTTTCTTT.

This sequence joins TRBV3-1 (or the pseudogene TRBV3-2) and TRBJ2-3; perhaps D is TRBD1 or TRBD2 (5 bases each). Between the trimmed V and J ends, which lost 4 bases and 1 base, there was a span of 9 bases. CDR1 is LGHDT and CDR2 is YNNKEL in the germline V gene (reference sequence). The CDR3 sequence is 14 residues long. This CDR3 reads CASSPGPGTDTQYF. The CDR3 DNA reads as TGTGCCAGCAGCCCGGGACCAGGCACAGATACGCAGTATTTT.

V and J are TRBV19 and TRBJ2-2; D possibly corresponds to TRBD1 (5 bases). CDR3 length: 14 residues. With 6 bases removed from V and 0 bases from J, the gap between germline ends came to 8 bases. Germline V gene sequence: CDR1 LNHDA, CDR2 SQIVND (reference sequence). CDR3 amino acids: CASSPGSNTGELFF. In nucleotides, the CDR3 is TGTGCCAGTAGCCCAGGGTCGAACACCGGGGAGCTGTTTTTT.

The V gene is TRBV4-1, the J gene TRBJ2-1; 7 bases map to TRBD2. Looked up from germline, CDR1 is MGHRA and CDR2 is YSYEKL. The J segment lost 10 bases and the V segment lost 3 bases, leaving 12 bases of the junction unmatched. The CDR3 sequence is 15 residues long. CDR3 sequence (DNA): TGCGCCAGCAGCCAGCCTGGCGGGGGTGATAAGGAGCAGTTCTTC. Residues: CASSQPGGGDKEQFF.

This clone was observed once. The chain has TRBV4-2 and TRBJ2-1; no definite D call. The CDR3 loop spans 12 amino acids. V lost 1 base to trimming and J lost 6 bases, with 4 bases between them. Germline CDR1 and CDR2: LGHNA and YNFKEQ. Here the CDR3 DNA reads TGTGCCAGCAGCCAAGTGTTCAATGAGCAGTTCTTC. It yields the protein CASSQVFNEQFF.

This clone was seen once. The V call is TRBV6-6, the J call TRBJ1-1; no clear D. The CDR3 is made up of 15 amino acids. Germline V gene lookup returns CDR1 MNHNY and CDR2 SVGAGI (reference sequence). Trimming removed 2 bases from V and 6 bases from J, with 16 bases in between. The CDR3 here is CASSYAPFPVPEAFF. The CDR3 DNA follows: TGTGCCAGCAGTTACGCCCCCTTTCCAGTCCCTGAAGCTTTCTTT.

The rearrangement joins TRBV2 to TRBJ2-2; weak D call: TRBD1 (6 bases). This CDR3 is 14 amino acids long. CDR1 is SNHLY and CDR2 is FYNNEI in the germline V gene. Trimming took off 6 bases at V and 5 bases at J, with 13 bases between the two ends. CDR3 residues: CASRYDRRTGELFF. The CDR3 DNA reads TGTGCCAGCAGATACGACAGGAGGACCGGGGAGCTGTTTTTT.